The clone carrying this TCR beta chain was recorded many times. This CDR3 has 14 residues. V dropped 3 bases and J dropped 1 base, with 9 bases sitting between them. Germline-derived CDR1 and CDR2 are SGHTA and FQGTGA. The record originates from a study of T cell repertoires in cytomegalovirus infection. About the research overall: Public TCR beta signature analysis indicated the presence of both CMV infection and matching HLA type.

Each CDR3 protein gets one entry after TCRdb re-called the reads with MiXCR. The sample holds about 530,000 distinct CDR3 sequences; approximately 26% are singletons and the top ten take about 13%. Input material: PBMCs. This chain joins TRBV7-3 and TRBJ1-1, with D uncertain. The clonotype comes from a human donor in good health (CMV status not recorded). Some clones in this sample may be carry-over from other donors' samples. In DNA form, the CDR3 reads TGTGCCAGCAGCTTGAACAGAGAGAACACTGAAGCTTTCTTT. Translating gives CASSLNRENTEAFF. Drawing the rest from reference TRBV7-3 and TRBJ1-1, the complete variable domain is GAGVSQTPSNKVTEKGKYVELRCDPISGHTALYWYRQSLGQGPEFLIYFQGTGAADDSGLPNDRFFAVRPEGSVSTLKIQRTERGDSAVYLCASSLNRENTEAFFGQGTRLTVV.